This is a list of T cell receptor beta chains from one sample in a study of T cell responses to AZD1222 COVID-19 vaccine. Measured with immunoSEQ multiplex PCR; TCRdb has only the in-frame clones, and not every one. The repertoire includes approximately 110,000 clones, around 87% of them detected once, and 4.4% sits in the top ten. The sample here was peripheral blood, taken 28 days after the second AZD1222 dose. Receptors were obtained from an adult who received the AZD1222 COVID-19 vaccine. The CDR3 runs from the conserved cysteine through the conserved F or W. A D gene is named only where the DNA matches it firmly. Clone size is stated in some rows and not others, as once, few, many or a class when expanded.

>TRBV7-3|TRBJ1-1|.|.
CASSLDSPTEAFF
TGTGCCAGCAGCTTAGACAGCCCCACTGAAGCTTTCTTT
>TRBV27|TRBJ2-7|.|.
CASSFNQGASYEQYF
TGTGCCAGCAGTTTTAACCAGGGAGCTTCCTACGAGCAGTACTTC
>TRBV12-5|TRBJ1-2|.|.
CASGPTDNYGYTF
TGTGCTAGTGGCCCGACCGATAACTATGGCTACACCTTC
>TRBV6-2/TRBV6-3|TRBJ1-1|.|.
CASSYTTQGVKGVNTEAFF
TGTGCCAGCAGTTACACAACACAGGGAGTCAAGGGAGTGAACACTGAAGCTTTCTTT
>TRBV5-1|TRBJ2-7|once|TRBD1
CASSTGTGIIHEQYF
TGCGCCAGCAGCACCGGGACAGGGATAATCCACGAGCAGTACTTC
>TRBV30|TRBJ1-6|.|.
CAWGGQVNSPLHF
TGTGCCTGGGGGGGCCAGGTAAATTCACCCCTCCACTTT
>TRBV12-5|TRBJ2-1|.|.
CASGLGKRSEQFF
TGTGCTAGTGGTTTGGGAAAAAGGAGTGAGCAGTTCTTC
>TRBV7-9|TRBJ1-2|.|.
CASSLWASYGYTF
TGTGCCAGCAGCTTGTGGGCCAGCTATGGCTACACCTTC
>TRBV6-2/TRBV6-3|TRBJ1-2|.|.
CASSFRRDGTDYYGYTF
TGTGCCAGCAGTTTCCGCCGGGACGGAACCGACTACTATGGCTACACCTTC
>TRBV6-1|TRBJ2-7|.|.
CASSESGRDYEQYF
TGTGCCAGCAGTGAATCGGGCAGGGACTACGAGCAGTACTTC
>TRBV19|TRBJ1-1|.|TRBD1
CASSITGVGAEAFF
TGTGCCAGTAGTATCACAGGGGTTGGGGCTGAAGCTTTCTTT
>TRBV15|TRBJ1-6|.|.
CATSRDLASYNSPLHF
TGTGCCACCAGCAGAGATCTCGCCTCCTATAATTCACCCCTCCACTTT
>TRBV10-3|TRBJ1-5|.|.
CAISEGVGNANQPQHF
TGTGCCATCAGTGAGGGGGTAGGGAATGCGAATCAGCCCCAGCATTTT
>TRBV30|TRBJ1-5|once|TRBD1
CAWSSGTGNSNQPQHF
TGTGCCTGGAGTTCCGGGACAGGGAATAGCAATCAGCCCCAGCATTTT
>TRBV19|TRBJ2-5|.|TRBD1
CASSIDRGTGPQETQYF
TGTGCCAGTAGTATAGACCGGGGGACAGGACCACAAGAGACCCAGTACTTC
>TRBV7-2|TRBJ2-3|.|.
CASSLVPDTQYF
TGTGCCAGCAGCTTAGTCCCAGATACGCAGTATTTT
>TRBV5-3|TRBJ1-1|.|.
CARSLGLLGNTEAFF
TGTGCCAGAAGCTTGGGCCTACTAGGAAACACTGAAGCTTTCTTT
>TRBV27|TRBJ2-6|once|.
CASSRAGESGSGANVLTF
TGTGCCAGCAGTCGGGCCGGGGAGAGCGGGTCTGGGGCCAACGTCCTGACTTTC
>TRBV28|TRBJ2-5|.|TRBD1
CASRRAGGETQYF
TGTGCCAGCAGGCGTGCAGGGGGAGAGACCCAGTACTTC
>TRBV6-6|TRBJ1-1|.|.
CASSYSTQLEGRAFF
TGTGCCAGCAGTTACTCGACGCAATTAGAGGGGCGGGCTTTCTTT
>TRBV29-1|TRBJ2-7|.|TRBD1
CSVAGRGHYEQYF
TGCAGCGTTGCGGGCAGGGGGCACTACGAGCAGTACTTC
>TRBV5-8|TRBJ1-5|.|TRBD1
CASSINRGQPQHF
TGTGCCAGCAGTATAAACAGGGGCCAGCCCCAGCATTTT
>TRBV29-1|TRBJ1-4|.|.
CSVGLAGEKLFF
TGCAGCGTTGGTCTTGCCGGAGAAAAACTGTTTTTT
>TRBV27|TRBJ1-6|.|TRBD1
CASSSSSLARTGSSYNSPLHF
TGTGCCAGCAGTTCATCATCTCTCGCACGGACAGGGAGCTCCTATAATTCACCCCTCCACTTT
>TRBV6-5|TRBJ1-3|.|.
CASSYMSERNTIYF
TGTGCCAGCAGTTACATGTCAGAACGAAACACCATATATTTT
>TRBV7-2|TRBJ2-5|.|.
CASSLASGQQETQYF
TGTGCCAGCAGCTTAGCTAGCGGACAGCAAGAGACCCAGTACTTC
>TRBV10-3|TRBJ1-1|once|.
CAISGGRLGNTEAFF
TGTGCCATCAGTGGAGGTCGATTGGGAAACACTGAAGCTTTCTTT
>TRBV6-5|TRBJ1-1|once|TRBD1
CASSLQGLNTEAFF
TGTGCCAGCAGTCTACAGGGGTTGAACACTGAAGCTTTCTTT
>TRBV20-1|TRBJ2-7|.|.
CSLQGSHEQYF
TGCAGTCTACAGGGTTCCCACGAGCAGTACTTC